This T cell receptor beta chain stems from a study of vaccination and CD4 T cells after COVID-19. Study context: Overlapping peptides covering the spike proteins of SARS-CoV-2, HCoV-NL63, HCoV-OC43 and HCoV-229E were added to stimulate cells. The study's findings and limits: With convalescent patients, a median about 90% of reactive clones emerged solely after vaccination.

Described treatment: approximately 9-day PBMC culture with coronavirus spike peptide pools or control peptides (ViraFEST assay). A word on this clonotype: What it recognizes is unknown.

V lost 4 bases, J lost 6 bases, and 12 bases lay in between. Germline-derived CDR1 and CDR2 are DFQATT and SNEGSKA (reference sequence). The CDR3 covers 12 residues. Cultured CD4+ T-cell DNA underwent Oncomine TCR Beta short-read sequencing. TCRdb analysed the PCR reads with MiXCR anew, one entry per CDR3 protein. The sample yields approximately 21,000 distinct CDR3 sequences, about 61% seen once. The sequence derives from a human donor who had recovered from COVID-19. The gene calls are TRBV20-1 and TRBJ2-5, with D perhaps matching TRBD2 (5 bases). Sequenced input: CD4+ T cells from blood, cultured in vitro. The CDR3 region has the DNA TGCAGTGCTAATAGGGAGACCCAGACCCAGTACTTC. As protein: CSANRETQTQYF.